The entry below gives a single T cell receptor (beta chain) sequence along with its context. Both 60 Vbeta primers and 13 Jbeta primers went into the PCR. Some clones are missing from TCRdb's copy, which holds only in-frame ones; the method was immunoSEQ multiplex PCR. The sample lists roughly 160,000 clones, roughly 83% occurring once. This sample is part of a study of cytomegalovirus exposure and HLA in healthy donors. The V end was cut by 6 bases, the J end by 8 bases, with 10 bases between. This CDR3 is built from 11 residues. Germline-derived CDR1 and CDR2 are LNHDA and SQIVND (reference sequence).

The specimen was PBMCs. The chain joins TRBV19 to TRBJ1-2; D ambiguous. This receptor was obtained from a boy younger than 10 in good health and CMV-seronegative. Here the CDR3 DNA reads TGTGCCAGTAGCGTGAAACGGGGCTACACCTTC. Translating it yields CASSVKRGYTF.